This T cell receptor (beta chain) was retrieved from a study of naive and memory T cell subsets. Regarding the study as a whole: Possibly reflecting memory cells re-expressing CD45RA, a few larger clonotypes occurred in naive repertoires, especially CD8.

An equimolar mix of two oligonucleotides served as the beta constant-region primer for TRBC1 and TRBC2. Nested alpha and beta constant-region primers with the SP2 primer drove four PCR rounds on ligated cDNA. A single record per CDR3 protein comes from TCRdb applying MiXCR to the UMI-ligation and nested PCR reads. The table includes around 140,000 distinct CDR3 sequences, about 20% detected once. Only one count was recorded for this clonotype. Its antigen is not known. The source material was naive CD4+ T cells from blood. The clonotype was recovered from a human donor in good health.

The CDR3: CASSFQRWDHSYEQYF. The CDR3, as DNA: TGTGCCAGCAGTTTCCAACGATGGGACCACTCCTACGAGCAGTACTTC. The chain combines TRBV28 with TRBJ2-7; D may match TRBD1 or TRBD2 (5 bases each). The germline V and J ends were trimmed by 3 bases and 0 bases, with 15 bases remaining between them. The CDR3 is 16 amino acids. The V gene's germline CDR1 is MDHEN and CDR2 SYDVKM.